The clone carrying this T cell receptor (beta chain) was observed many times. These data come from a study of neurological immune-mediated disorders. TCRdb used MiXCR to reprocess the 5' RACE reads, holding one entry per CDR3 protein. The table includes about 46,000 distinct CDR3 sequences, 1.5% to 2% detected once. J gave up 1 base and V 6 bases, and 1 base lay outside the gene matches. This CDR3 has 13 amino acids. CDR1 and CDR2 from the germline V gene are ENHRY and SYGVKD. The specimen was PBMCs. The chain combines TRBV10-3 with TRBJ1-1; 8 bases fit TRBD1. The sequence was collected from a woman aged 40 to 55 with multiple sclerosis. The CDR3 DNA follows: TGTGCCATCAGCCAGGGGGCGAACACTGAAGCTTTCTTT. This translates into CAISQGANTEAFF.